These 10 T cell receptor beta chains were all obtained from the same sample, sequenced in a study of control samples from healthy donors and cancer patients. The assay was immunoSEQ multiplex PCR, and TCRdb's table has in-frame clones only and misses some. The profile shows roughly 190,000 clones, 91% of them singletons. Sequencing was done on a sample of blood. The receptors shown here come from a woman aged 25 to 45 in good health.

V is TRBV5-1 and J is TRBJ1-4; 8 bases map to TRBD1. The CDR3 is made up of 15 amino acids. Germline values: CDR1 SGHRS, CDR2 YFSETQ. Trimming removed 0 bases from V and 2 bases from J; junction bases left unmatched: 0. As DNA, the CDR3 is TGCGCCAGCAGCTTGGGGACAGGGACTAATGAAAAACTGTTTTTT. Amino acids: CASSLGTGTNEKLFF.

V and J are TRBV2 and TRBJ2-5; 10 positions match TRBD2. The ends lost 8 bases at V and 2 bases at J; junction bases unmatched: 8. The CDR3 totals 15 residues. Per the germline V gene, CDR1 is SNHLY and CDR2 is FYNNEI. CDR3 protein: CASAASGSRQETQYF. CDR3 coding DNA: TGTGCCAGCGCGGCTAGCGGGAGCCGACAAGAGACCCAGTACTTC.

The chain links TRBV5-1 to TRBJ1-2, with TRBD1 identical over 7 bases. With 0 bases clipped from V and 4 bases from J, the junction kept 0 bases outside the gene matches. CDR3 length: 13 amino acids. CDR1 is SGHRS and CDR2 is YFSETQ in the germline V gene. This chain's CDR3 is CASSLEGAYGYTF. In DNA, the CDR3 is TGCGCCAGCAGCTTGGAGGGGGCCTATGGCTACACCTTC.

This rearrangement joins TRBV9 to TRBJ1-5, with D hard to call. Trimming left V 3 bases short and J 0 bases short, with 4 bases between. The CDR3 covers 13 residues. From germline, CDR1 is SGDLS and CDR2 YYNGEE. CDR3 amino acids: CASSENSNQPQHF. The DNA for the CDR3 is TGTGCCAGCAGCGAAAATAGCAATCAGCCCCAGCATTTT.

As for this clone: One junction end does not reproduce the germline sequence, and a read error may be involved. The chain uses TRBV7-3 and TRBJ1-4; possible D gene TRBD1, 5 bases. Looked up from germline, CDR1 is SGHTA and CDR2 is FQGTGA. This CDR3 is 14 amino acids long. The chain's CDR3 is CASSEQATNEKLFF. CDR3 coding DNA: TGTGCCAGCAGCGAACAGGCAACGAATGAAAAACTGTTTTTT.

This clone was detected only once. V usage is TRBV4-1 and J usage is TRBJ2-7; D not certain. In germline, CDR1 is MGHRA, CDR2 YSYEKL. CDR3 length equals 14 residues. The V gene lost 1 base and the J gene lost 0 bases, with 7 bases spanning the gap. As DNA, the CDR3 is TGCGCCAGCAGCCAAGGGTACGGCTCCTACGAGCAGTACTTC. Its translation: CASSQGYGSYEQYF.

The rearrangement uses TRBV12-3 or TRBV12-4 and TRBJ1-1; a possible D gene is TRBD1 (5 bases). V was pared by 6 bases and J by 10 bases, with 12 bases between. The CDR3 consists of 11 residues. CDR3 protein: CASRRDDGAFF. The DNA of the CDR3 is TGTGCCAGCAGAAGGGACGACGGAGCTTTCTTT.

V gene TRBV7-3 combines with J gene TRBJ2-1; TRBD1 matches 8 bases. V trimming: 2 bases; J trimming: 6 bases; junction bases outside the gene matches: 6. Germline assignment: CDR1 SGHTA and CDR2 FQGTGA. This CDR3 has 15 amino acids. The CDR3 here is CASSLVGQGINEQFF. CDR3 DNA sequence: TGTGCCAGCAGCTTAGTAGGACAGGGAATCAATGAGCAGTTCTTC. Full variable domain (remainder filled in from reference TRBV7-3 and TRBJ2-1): GAGVSQTPSNKVTEKGKYVELRCDPISGHTALYWYRQSLGQGPEFLIYFQGTGAADDSGLPNDRFFAVRPEGSVSTLKIQRTERGDSAVYLCASSLVGQGINEQFFGPGTRLTVL.

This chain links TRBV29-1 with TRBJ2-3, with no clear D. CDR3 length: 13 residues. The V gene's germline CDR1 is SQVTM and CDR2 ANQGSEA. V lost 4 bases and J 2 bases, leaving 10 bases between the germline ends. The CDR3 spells CSVGSFTTDTQYF. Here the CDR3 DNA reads TGCAGCGTTGGGAGTTTTACCACAGATACGCAGTATTTT.

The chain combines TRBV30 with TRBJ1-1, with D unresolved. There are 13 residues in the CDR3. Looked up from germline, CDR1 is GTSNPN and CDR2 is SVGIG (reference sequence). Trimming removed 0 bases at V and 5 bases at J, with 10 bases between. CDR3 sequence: CAWSVRGGTEAFF. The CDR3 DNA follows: TGTGCCTGGAGTGTACGGGGTGGGACTGAAGCTTTCTTT.